This T cell receptor (beta chain) was identified during a study of blood T cell repertoires in COVID-19. Produced via immunoSEQ multiplex PCR; TCRdb's table is partial and in-frame only. Of roughly 140,000 clones detected, around 87% appear once; the ten largest clones hold approximately 10%. Germline CDR1 is MDHEN and CDR2 is SYDVKM. J gave up 7 bases and V 6 bases, and 13 bases lay outside the gene matches. CDR3 length equals 15 residues. The V call is TRBV28, the J call TRBJ2-7, with 9 bases identical to TRBD1. This clonotype was obtained from a man in his sixties who had recovered from COVID-19. The sequenced material came from PBMCs or T cells enriched from blood (not recorded which). Here the CDR3 DNA reads TGTGCCAGCAGGCTACCGGGACAGGGATCTCGGGAGCAGTACTTC. Translating gives CASRLPGQGSREQYF.